This is a list of T cell receptor beta chains from one sample in a study of blood T cell repertoires in COVID-19. Produced via immunoSEQ multiplex PCR; TCRdb's table is partial and in-frame only. The sample includes approximately 250,000 clones, 80% to 90% seen only once; the top ten take approximately 4%. What was sequenced was peripheral blood. All receptors come from a man between 60 and 70 years old with acute or convalescent COVID-19. CDR3s include the opening cysteine and the closing phenylalanine or tryptophan. A D gene is named only where the DNA matches it firmly. Only some rows state a clone size, as once, few, many or a class for expanded clones.

>TRBD2|NA|TRBJ2-3|TRBV6-6
TGTGCCAGCAGCCGAGGACTAGCGGGAGGGCCAGATACGCAGTATTTT
CASSRGLAGGPDTQYF
>TRBD2|NA|TRBJ2-1|TRBV13
TGTGCCACGAGCGGGGGGGCGTATGAGCAGTTCTTC
CATSGGAYEQFF
>NA|NA|TRBJ2-3|TRBV10-3
TGTGCCATCAGTGCATGGACTGGCGCTACGCAGTATTTT
CAISAWTGATQYF
>NA|NA|TRBJ1-4|TRBV18
TGTGCCAGCTCACCCGGATCGAGGAGTGAAAAACTGTTTTTT
CASSPGSRSEKLFF
>TRBD2|NA|TRBJ2-5|TRBV7-9
TGTGCCAGCAGCCCTCCTTGGGGTAGCGGGAGCCCGCGGGCGGAGACCCAGTACTTC
CASSPPWGSGSPRAETQYF
>TRBD1|NA|TRBJ1-3|TRBV5-1
TGCGCCAGCAGCTCCGGGACAGTCTCTGGAAACACCATATATTTT
CASSSGTVSGNTIYF
>NA|NA|TRBJ2-7|TRBV27
TGTGCCAGCAGCCCACGCGGTATTAGCGACGAGCAGTACTTC
CASSPRGISDEQYF
>NA|NA|TRBJ2-3|TRBV27
TGTGCCAGCAAACCAAACAGGGTTGTCGGCACAGATACGCAGTATTTT
CASKPNRVVGTDTQYF
>NA|NA|TRBJ2-1|TRBV4-1
TGCGCCAGCAGCCAAGAGGCAGGTACGGTCCGTGAGCAGTTCTTC
CASSQEAGTVREQFF
>TRBD2|few|TRBJ2-7|TRBV27
TGTGCCAGCAGTTTATCCGGACTAGCGGGAGGATTAATTTCCTACGAGCAGTACTTC
CASSLSGLAGGLISYEQYF
>NA|NA|TRBJ2-7|TRBV3-1/TRBV3-2
TGTGCCAGCAGCCAAGGGAGCGGCTACGAGCAGTACTTC
CASSQGSGYEQYF
>NA|NA|TRBJ2-1|TRBV25-1
TGTGCCAGCATACTCCGGGTCAAGAGCTCCTACAATGAGCAGTTCTTC
CASILRVKSSYNEQFF
>NA|NA|TRBJ2-3|TRBV25-1
TGTGCCAGCAGTGAGGCCCAGGGTACAGATACGCAGTATTTT
CASSEAQGTDTQYF
>NA|few|TRBJ2-7|TRBV18
TGTGCCAGCTCACCGAGAAACTACGAGCAGTACTTC
CASSPRNYEQYF
>NA|NA|TRBJ2-3|TRBV7-6
TGTGCCAGCAGCTTTCTGACAGGCGGCACAGATACGCAGTATTTT
CASSFLTGGTDTQYF
>TRBD2|NA|TRBJ2-3|TRBV6-6
TGTGCCAGCAGTATAGCGGGGGGGAGAGATACGCAGTATTTT
CASSIAGGRDTQYF
>TRBD2|NA|TRBJ2-1|TRBV29-1
TGCAGCGTTCCCCCGGGAGCGGGAGACGACAATGAGCAGTTCTTC
CSVPPGAGDDNEQFF
>NA|NA|TRBJ1-5|TRBV4-2
TGTGCCAGCAGCCAAGAGGGCCTTCAGCCCCAGCATTTT
CASSQEGLQPQHF
>TRBD1|NA|TRBJ1-2|TRBV4-2
TGTGCCAGCAGCCAAGATACTCAACAGGGGATCGATGGCTACACCTTC
CASSQDTQQGIDGYTF
>NA|NA|TRBJ1-5|TRBV7-8
TGTGCCAGCAGCCTCAGGGTTAGAAATCAGCCCCAGCATTTT
CASSLRVRNQPQHF
>TRBD1|NA|TRBJ2-7|TRBV19
TGTGCCAGTAGACGGACCGGGACAGGGTCAAGTCGAAACAACATTGGCGAGCAGTACTTC
CASRRTGTGSSRNNIGEQYF
>TRBD1|NA|TRBJ2-2|TRBV29-1
TGCAGCGCCTCACAGGGGGCCAACACCGGGGAGCTGTTTTTT
CSASQGANTGELFF
>NA|NA|TRBJ1-3|TRBV5-1
TGCGCCAGCAGCTCGGACTTCGGAAACACCATATATTTT
CASSSDFGNTIYF
>NA|NA|TRBJ2-3|TRBV5-4
TGTGCCAGCAGCTTGCGGGCAGATACGCAGTATTTT
CASSLRADTQYF
>TRBD1|NA|TRBJ2-7|TRBV6-2/TRBV6-3
TGTGCCAGCAGTTCCCCCGGAACAGGGGGCGTTTACGAGCAGTACTTC
CASSSPGTGGVYEQYF
>TRBD1|NA|TRBJ1-2|TRBV5-1
TGCGCCAGCAGCTCGCAGACAGGGAACTATGGCTACACCTTC
CASSSQTGNYGYTF
>NA|few|TRBJ2-3|TRBV20-1
TGCAGTGGGGGGGCAGATACGCAGTATTTT
CSGGADTQYF
>TRBD1|few|TRBJ1-1|TRBV7-2
TGTGCCAGCAGCTTGGGGCAGGGGGCGGTAAGATCTGAAGCTTTCTTT
CASSLGQGAVRSEAFF
>TRBD1|once|TRBJ2-7|TRBV12-3/TRBV12-4
TGTGCCAGCAGTCCGGACAGGGGCCACGAGCAGTACTTC
CASSPDRGHEQYF
>NA|few|TRBJ2-7|TRBV12-3/TRBV12-4
TGTGCCAGCAGTGCGGACAGAACCTACGAGCAGTACTTC
CASSADRTYEQYF
>TRBD2|few|TRBJ2-4|TRBV19
TGTGCCAGTAGTCGTCGGACTAGCGTTCAGTACTTC
CASSRRTSVQYF
>TRBD2|NA|TRBJ2-1|TRBV9
TGTGCCAGCAGCGTAGTTGCTAGCGGGGGGGCCGCTGAGCAGTTCTTC
CASSVVASGGAAEQFF
>TRBD1|NA|TRBJ1-4|TRBV3-1/TRBV3-2
TGTGCCAGCAGCCAAGCCTGGGGGACAGGGAATGAAAAACTGTTTTTT
CASSQAWGTGNEKLFF
>NA|NA|TRBJ2-5|TRBV15
TGTGCCACCAGCAGAGATCTCCGGAGGGCGGAGACCCAGTACTTC
CATSRDLRRAETQYF
>NA|NA|TRBJ1-2|TRBV9
TGTGCCAGCAGCGTAGCTTGGAACGGGAACTATGGCTACACCTTC
CASSVAWNGNYGYTF
>TRBD2|NA|TRBJ2-1|TRBV27
TGTGCCTGCGCCGGGACTAATTACAATGAGCAGTTCTTC
CACAGTNYNEQFF
>TRBD1|NA|TRBJ1-2|TRBV2
TGTGCCAGCAGCCCCCCCGAGAGGGGGCTGGATGGCTACACCTTC
CASSPPERGLDGYTF
>NA|NA|TRBJ1-2|TRBV30
TGTGCCTGGATAAACCCGGGAACCTATGGCTACACCTTC
CAWINPGTYGYTF
>TRBD2|NA|TRBJ2-5|TRBV4-1
TGCGCCAGCAGCCAACTTAGCGGGGGGCCGGAGACCCAGTACTTC
CASSQLSGGPETQYF
>NA|NA|TRBJ2-5|TRBV11-1
TGTGCCAGCAGCCCATGGGACATCCAAGAGACCCAGTACTTC
CASSPWDIQETQYF
>NA|once|TRBJ1-2|TRBV30
TGTGCCTGGACTCCGTCAGGTCATGGCTACACCTTC
CAWTPSGHGYTF
>TRBD1|NA|TRBJ2-7|TRBV4-1
TGCGCCAGCAGCCTACAGGACAGGGCGTCCTACGAGCAGTACTTC
CASSLQDRASYEQYF
>TRBD2|NA|TRBJ2-7|TRBV3-1/TRBV3-2
TGTGCCAGCAGCCAAGAACGAGCGGGGCCTTCCTACGAGCAGTACTTC
CASSQERAGPSYEQYF
>TRBD1|NA|TRBJ2-2|TRBV14
TGTGCCAGCAGCCCCCTCGGGACAGGGGCTCGCGGGGAGCTGTTTTTT
CASSPLGTGARGELFF
>TRBD1|NA|TRBJ1-4|TRBV5-4
TGTGCCAGCAGCTTGGGTATGCAGGGGGCTGAAAAACTGTTTTTT
CASSLGMQGAEKLFF
>NA|NA|TRBJ1-1|TRBV18
TGTGCCAGCTCACCACCGAAGGGGGTGAACACTGAAGCTTTCTTT
CASSPPKGVNTEAFF
>TRBD1|few|TRBJ1-6|TRBV10-3
TGTGCCATCAGTGCAGGAGACAGGGATAATTCACCCCTCCACTTT
CAISAGDRDNSPLHF
>TRBD2|NA|TRBJ2-5|TRBV27
TGTGCCAGCAGTCCCTGGGGAGGGAGACAGACCCAGTACTTC
CASSPWGGRQTQYF
>NA|NA|TRBJ1-1|TRBV20-1
TGCAGTGCTAGTTTACCGCACCGGGGCACTGAAGCTTTCTTT
CSASLPHRGTEAFF
>NA|NA|TRBJ2-6|TRBV9
TGTGCCAGCAGCGCGAGACAAACTGGGGCCAACGTCCTGACTTTC
CASSARQTGANVLTF
>TRBD1|NA|TRBJ1-3|TRBV4-1
TGCGCCAGCAGCCAGGCCGGGACAGGGATAGGCTCTGGAAACACCATATATTTT
CASSQAGTGIGSGNTIYF
>NA|NA|TRBJ1-6|TRBV6-5
TGTGCCAGCAGTTGGGGCACGAGTAATTCACCCCTCCACTTT
CASSWGTSNSPLHF
>TRBD2|NA|TRBJ2-3|TRBV27
TGTGCCAGCAGTTTGCGTGGGACTAGCGGTACCTCCACAGATACGCAGTATTTT
CASSLRGTSGTSTDTQYF